This T cell receptor beta chain was identified during a study of vaccination and CD4 T cells after COVID-19. The CDR3 has 15 amino acids. V was pared by 4 bases and J by 5 bases, with 9 bases of the junction left unmatched. Per the germline V gene, CDR1 is SNHLY and CDR2 is FYNNEI. CD4+ T cells that had been cultured provided DNA sequenced with the Oncomine TCR Beta short-read assay. Each CDR3 protein is one row after TCRdb ran MiXCR on the PCR reads. This sample has approximately 13,000 distinct CDR3 sequences; about 67% occur once, and the top ten carry 7.4%. Treatment of the sample: roughly ten-day PBMC culture with coronavirus spike peptide pools or control peptides (ViraFEST assay). Approximately 1.8 million PBMCs were grown per well alongside about 10 IU/ml IL-2 and approximately 9.2 ug/ml peptide pools. This clonotype has more than one count but fewer than ten. Its antigen is currently unknown.

Material for sequencing was CD4+ T cells from blood, cultured in vitro. The sequence was collected from a human donor who had recovered from COVID-19. The chain couples TRBV2 to TRBJ1-2, with TRBD1 matching 8 bases. As DNA, the CDR3 is TGTGCCAGCAGTGGAAATCCGGGACAGGTTTATGGCTACACCTTC. It encodes CASSGNPGQVYGYTF.